What follows is one T cell receptor (beta chain) and its context. There is no known antigen for this receptor. Base-call qualities are not available, and no considerably larger clone is one nucleotide away. A case-control design nested within a healthcare worker cohort in London, UK, was used, with weekly nasopharyngeal swab PCR tests and blood sampling performed. Healthcare workers were enrolled in the week of the UK lockdown, from 23 to 31 March 2020, and were followed every week for up to roughly 16 weeks. This entry comes from a study of early T cells in non-severe SARS-CoV-2 infection (dated by TCRdb to about 2021). Regarding the research as a whole: Because TCR sequencing was done on bulk RNA from unsorted whole blood, the alpha and beta chains could not be paired. The study at large found these results: Matching against VDJdb was skewed toward anti-spike CD8 responses, likely underestimated virus-specific expansions, and missed private and CD4 specificities.

The library was obtained by 5' RACE. Sequenced using a NextSeq 500. The TCR library protocol attached unique molecular identifiers to individual cDNA molecules to correct for sequencing error and PCR bias. Both TCR alpha and beta chains were sequenced, and tight co-correlation was observed between alpha and beta sequence abundances in each sample. Regarding the original processing steps: Decombinator V4 was used to perform V gene, J gene and CDR3 annotation of TCR sequences. Expanded TCRs were defined as changing significantly between any two time points under a Poisson model with p below 0.0001. TCR abundances were normalised to the total number of TCRs sequenced per sample and were expressed as counts per million. TRAV1-2 paired with TRAJ12, TRAJ20 or TRAJ33 defined MAIT TCRs, while TRAV10 paired with TRAJ18 defined iNKT TCRs. VDJdb, accessed 1 November 2021, was searched for CMV, EBV and SARS-CoV-2 annotated TCRs, with TCRs annotated for multiple antigens excluded. TCRdb reprocessed the public reads (quality trimming at Q25 with fastp, clone calling with MiXCR) and kept in-frame beta chains. Entries that share a CDR3 protein sequence are merged under the most common genes and DNA. These V and J calls originate from TCRdb's pipeline instead of the authors' own analysis. The sample contains about 80,000 distinct CDR3 sequences, 10% to 15% of them found a single time. The leading ten clones occupy roughly a sixth of the sample.

The CDR3, from cysteine to phenylalanine, totals 16 residues. Only CDR3 DNA is held: 48 bases, read in frame from base 1. Relative to germline, V is 5 bases shorter and J is 0 bases shorter, with 17 bases between their ends. Based on the germline V gene, the CDR1 and CDR2 sequences are SGDLS and YYNGEE. This material consisted of whole blood, taken at baseline. The chain couples TRBV9 to TRBJ1-2, with the identity of the D gene unclear. The receptor's source is an adult who was a healthcare worker with PCR-confirmed SARS-CoV-2 infection or an uninfected control (not recorded which). The donor label of this sample is uncertain. The nucleotide sequence is given as TGTGCCAGCAGTCAACAAGCACGGGGAGCTAACTATGGCTACACCTTC. Translated, this gives CASSQQARGANYGYTF.